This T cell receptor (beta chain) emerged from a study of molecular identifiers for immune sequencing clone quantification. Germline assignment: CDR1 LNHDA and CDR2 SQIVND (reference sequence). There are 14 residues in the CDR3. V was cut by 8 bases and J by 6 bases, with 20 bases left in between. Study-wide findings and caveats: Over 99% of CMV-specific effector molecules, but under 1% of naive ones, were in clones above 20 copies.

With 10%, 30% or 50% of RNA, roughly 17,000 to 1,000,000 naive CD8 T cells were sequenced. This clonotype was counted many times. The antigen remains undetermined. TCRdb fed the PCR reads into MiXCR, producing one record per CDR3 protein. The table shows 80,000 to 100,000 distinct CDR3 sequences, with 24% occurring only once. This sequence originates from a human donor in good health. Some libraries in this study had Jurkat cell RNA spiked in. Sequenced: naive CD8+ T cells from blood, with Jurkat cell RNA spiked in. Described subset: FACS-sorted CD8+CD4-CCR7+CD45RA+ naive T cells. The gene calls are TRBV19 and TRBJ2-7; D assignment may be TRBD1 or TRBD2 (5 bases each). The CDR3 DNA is TGTGCCAGTGCCGTGGGACCGAGGGCCTCCGAGCAGTACTTC. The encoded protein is CASAVGPRASEQYF.